This T cell receptor (beta chain) stems from a study of T cell clonality in common variable immunodeficiency. The study's findings and limits: Reportedly, TCR beta sequences from common variable immunodeficiency showed fewer deletions and N-nucleotide insertions. T cell subpopulation sequencing would be needed to explain CVID clonality.

Its frequency marks this clone as medium-sized. The target antigen is unknown. The read ends 3 residues shy of where the CDR3 ends; the end is completed using the germline J gene. The assay was immunoSEQ multiplex PCR, and TCRdb's table has in-frame clones only and misses some. The sample has 6,500 to 8,500 clones. Germline V gene data show CDR1 as SNHLY and CDR2 as FYNNEI. V lost 4 bases to trimming and J lost 7 bases, with 4 bases between them. The CDR3 runs 10 residues. Replacement immunoglobulin had been given to every CVID subject for at least one year. Blood samples were heparinized, 5 to 8 ml per donor.

Material for sequencing was peripheral blood mononuclear cells. This clonotype originated in a human donor with common variable immunodeficiency. The V gene is TRBV2, the J gene TRBJ2-5; D remains ambiguous. The CDR3 is CASSGMTQYF. CDR3 DNA, as far as it was read: TGTGCCAGCAGTGGTATGACC. The entire variable domain, with the rest obtained from reference TRBV2 and TRBJ2-5, is as follows: EPEVTQTPSHQVTQMGQEVILRCVPISNHLYFYWYRQILGQKVEFLVSFYNNEISEKSEIFDDQFSVERPDGSNFTLKIRSTKLEDSAMYFCASSGMTQYFGPGTRLLVL.